The rows below give T cell receptor beta chains drawn from one sample of a study of blood T cell repertoires in COVID-19. Repertoires were generated with immunoSEQ multiplex PCR, while TCRdb's copy carries only in-frame clones and drops some. The sample holds under 250,000 clones, roughly 87% seen once. Sequencing was carried out using peripheral blood. These receptors were obtained from a man aged 18 to 30 with active or convalescent COVID-19. The CDR3 runs from the conserved cysteine through the conserved F or W. A D gene is named only where the DNA matches it firmly. Expanded clones are given a class, and other clones once, few, many or no size at all.

j_call,d_call,v_call,clone_size,cdr3_aa,cdr3_nt
TRBJ1-1,NA,TRBV6-2/TRBV6-3,NA,CASSYSTGYTEAFF,TGTGCCAGCAGTTACTCGACAGGTTACACTGAAGCTTTCTTT
TRBJ1-5,NA,TRBV27,NA,CASSSYSHSNQPQHF,TGTGCCAGCAGTTCCTACAGTCATAGCAATCAGCCCCAGCATTTT
TRBJ2-5,NA,TRBV13,NA,CASSVRRPQETQYF,TGTGCCAGCAGCGTTAGGAGGCCTCAAGAGACCCAGTACTTC
TRBJ2-3,NA,TRBV10-3,NA,CAISERGSGLDTQYF,TGTGCCATCAGCGAGAGAGGCAGCGGGCTAGATACGCAGTATTTT
TRBJ2-7,TRBD2,TRBV28,NA,CASTEPITSGAFEQYF,TGTGCCAGCACCGAACCAATCACTAGCGGAGCTTTCGAGCAGTACTTC
TRBJ1-5,NA,TRBV4-1,NA,CASSQDLGGHQPQHF,TGCGCCAGCAGCCAAGATTTGGGGGGGCATCAGCCCCAGCATTTT
TRBJ1-1,NA,TRBV5-4,NA,CASSPNSGNTEAFF,TGTGCCAGCAGCCCAAACAGTGGAAACACTGAAGCTTTCTTT
TRBJ2-1,TRBD2,TRBV2,once,CASSGLAGDYNEQFF,TGTGCCAGCAGTGGACTAGCGGGGGACTACAATGAGCAGTTCTTC
TRBJ2-7,TRBD2,TRBV6-5,NA,CASSYGTSRIEQYF,TGTGCCAGCAGTTACGGGACTAGCCGTATCGAGCAGTACTTC
TRBJ1-6,NA,TRBV19,NA,CASNRRSSSYNSPLHF,TGTGCCAGTAACAGGAGAAGTAGCTCCTATAATTCACCCCTCCACTTT
TRBJ1-1,NA,TRBV7-2,NA,CASSLNKNTEAFF,TGTGCCAGCAGCTTAAATAAGAACACTGAAGCTTTCTTT
TRBJ1-5,NA,TRBV23-1,few,CASKMGSQGGGNQPQHF,TGCGCCAGCAAAATGGGGAGCCAGGGCGGGGGGAATCAGCCCCAGCATTTT
TRBJ1-4,NA,TRBV19,NA,CASSTSVATNEKLFF,TGTGCCAGCTCCACCTCAGTTGCAACTAATGAAAAACTGTTTTTT
TRBJ1-2,NA,TRBV6-1,few,CASSETAQQGLTYGYTF,TGTGCCAGCAGTGAAACGGCACAACAGGGTTTGACCTATGGCTACACCTTC
TRBJ2-5,NA,TRBV15,once,CATSRDLAPPAGGETQYF,TGTGCCACCAGCAGAGATCTAGCGCCGCCCGCTGGGGGGGAGACCCAGTACTTC
TRBJ2-7,NA,TRBV7-9,NA,CASSPPGSSYEQYF,TGTGCCAGCAGCCCGCCGGGGAGCTCCTACGAGCAGTACTTC
TRBJ1-4,TRBD1,TRBV6-5,NA,CASSYRTGRFGKLFF,TGTGCCAGCAGTTATCGGACAGGGAGGTTTGGAAAACTGTTTTTT
TRBJ2-3,TRBD1,TRBV6-1,NA,CASSEAWTGSTDTQYF,TGTGCCAGCAGTGAAGCCTGGACAGGTAGCACAGATACGCAGTATTTT
TRBJ1-5,NA,TRBV7-2,NA,CASSQLPGMGGPQHF,TGTGCCAGCAGCCAACTGCCAGGGATGGGTGGGCCCCAGCATTTT
TRBJ2-3,TRBD2,TRBV7-9,NA,CAIRAGHTDTQYF,TGTGCCATCCGAGCGGGGCACACAGATACGCAGTATTTT
TRBJ2-1,TRBD1,TRBV27,NA,CASRELDTGVNEQFF,TGTGCCAGCAGAGAATTAGACACAGGGGTCAATGAGCAGTTCTTC
TRBJ1-5,NA,TRBV29-1,few,CSVGSGWNQPQHF,TGCAGCGTTGGGTCAGGGTGGAATCAGCCCCAGCATTTT
TRBJ2-3,NA,TRBV15,NA,CATSRGAQRSLDSDTQYF,TGTGCCACCAGCAGAGGAGCTCAGCGGAGCCTAGACTCTGATACGCAGTATTTT
TRBJ2-7,TRBD2,TRBV9,few,CASSVDAGGPREQYF,TGTGCCAGCAGCGTAGACGCGGGAGGGCCTAGGGAGCAGTACTTC
TRBJ2-7,NA,TRBV7-9,NA,CASSSDTGTLALEQYF,TGTGCCAGCAGCTCCGACACCGGGACTTTGGCTTTAGAGCAGTACTTC
TRBJ2-2,NA,TRBV21-1,NA,CASSAPRGTGELFF,TGTGCCAGCAGCGCCCCCAGGGGGACCGGGGAGCTGTTTTTT
TRBJ2-5,NA,TRBV15,NA,CATSILKGETQYF,TGTGCCACCAGCATCCTCAAGGGGGAGACCCAGTACTTC
TRBJ1-5,TRBD1,TRBV10-1,NA,CASENHGTDIFPQHF,TGCGCCAGCGAAAATCACGGGACAGACATTTTCCCCCAGCATTTT
TRBJ1-6,NA,TRBV20-1,NA,CSATKTLHF,TGCAGTGCTACTAAGACCCTCCACTTT
TRBJ1-3,NA,TRBV28,NA,CASLSDSSGNTIYF,TGTGCCAGCCTCTCTGACAGCTCTGGAAACACCATATATTTT
TRBJ1-6,TRBD1,TRBV27,few,CASIGGSGSPLHF,TGTGCCAGCATAGGGGGCTCGGGTTCACCCCTCCACTTT
TRBJ1-1,NA,TRBV6-6,NA,CASSLHAASNTEAFF,TGTGCCAGCAGCCTCCATGCGGCTTCGAACACTGAAGCTTTCTTT
TRBJ2-1,TRBD1,TRBV6-4,once,CASIQGANDYNEQFF,TGTGCCAGCATCCAGGGGGCGAACGACTACAATGAGCAGTTCTTC
TRBJ1-2,TRBD1,TRBV6-1,NA,CASSELGQEGIYGYTF,TGTGCCAGCAGTGAACTGGGACAGGAAGGAATCTATGGCTACACCTTC
TRBJ2-2,TRBD1,TRBV15,NA,CATSRDRTNTGELFF,TGTGCCACCTCAAGGGACAGGACTAACACCGGGGAGCTGTTTTTT
TRBJ1-2,NA,TRBV6-4,NA,CASRNSYGYTF,TGTGCCAGCCGCAACAGTTATGGCTACACCTTC
TRBJ1-2,NA,TRBV2,NA,CASSEGPGDHYGYTF,TGTGCCAGCAGTGAAGGCCCAGGGGATCACTATGGCTACACCTTC
TRBJ2-7,TRBD2,TRBV28,NA,CASSFRTSIPSYEQYF,TGTGCCAGCAGTTTCCGGACTAGTATCCCTTCTTACGAGCAGTACTTC
TRBJ1-5,NA,TRBV7-2,NA,CASSSRGTKNQPQHF,TGTGCCAGCAGCTCCCGAGGGACAAAGAATCAGCCCCAGCATTTT
TRBJ2-7,TRBD2,TRBV19,NA,CASSLIAGEIYEQYF,TGTGCCAGTAGTCTCATAGCGGGGGAGATCTACGAGCAGTACTTC
TRBJ2-1,NA,TRBV5-6,NA,CASSLNRRADEQFF,TGTGCCAGCAGCTTGAATAGGAGGGCCGATGAGCAGTTCTTC
TRBJ1-5,NA,TRBV15,NA,CATSKTTYSNQPQHF,TGTGCCACCAGCAAGACAACTTATAGCAATCAGCCCCAGCATTTT
TRBJ1-6,TRBD1,TRBV27,NA,CASTARPDRVGPLHF,TGTGCCAGCACCGCCCGGCCGGACAGGGTAGGCCCCCTCCACTTT
TRBJ2-1,NA,TRBV12-3/TRBV12-4,NA,CASSLARYEQFF,TGTGCCAGCAGTTTAGCGAGATATGAGCAGTTCTTC
TRBJ2-7,NA,TRBV20-1,NA,CSALLENEQYF,TGCAGTGCCCTCTTAGAGAACGAGCAGTACTTC
TRBJ2-7,TRBD2,TRBV19,NA,CASSIGGTSGSYEQYF,TGTGCCAGTAGTATCGGGGGGACTAGCGGCTCCTACGAGCAGTACTTC
TRBJ2-5,TRBD2,TRBV10-1,NA,CASSGTSGSRETQYF,TGCGCCAGCAGTGGGACTAGCGGGAGTCGAGAGACCCAGTACTTC
TRBJ1-3,TRBD1,TRBV10-3,NA,CAISEWDRANTIYF,TGTGCCATCAGTGAATGGGACAGGGCAAACACCATATATTTT
TRBJ2-6,NA,TRBV6-5,NA,CASRGPSGANVLTF,TGTGCCAGCAGGGGCCCGTCTGGGGCCAACGTCCTGACTTTC
TRBJ1-4,NA,TRBV29-1,NA,CSVGHSDEKLFF,TGCAGCGTTGGCCACAGTGATGAAAAACTGTTTTTT